The 23 T cell receptor beta chains below were found in one sample sequenced in a study of OX40 agonist ivuxolimab in advanced cancers. Libraries were prepared by immunoSEQ multiplex PCR; TCRdb keeps only in-frame clonotypes and omits some of them. The sample records around 15,000 clones, 70% being singletons. The sequencing used CD4+ or CD8+ T cells sorted from blood, collected in a trial of the OX40 agonist ivuxolimab. These receptors originate from an adult with an advanced solid tumor such as melanoma, head and neck, liver or kidney cancer.

This clone has more than one count but fewer than ten. The V call is TRBV19, the J call TRBJ1-1; 7 bases match TRBD1. The junction had 9 bases not matched to a gene; V was cut back by 4 bases and J by 4 bases. Germline-derived CDR1 and CDR2 are LNHDA and SQIVND (reference sequence). CDR3 length: 15 residues. CDR3 coding DNA: TGTGCCAGTAGTACCGAACAGGGGACGGGCACTGAAGCTTTCTTT. Protein: CASSTEQGTGTEAFF.

The V and J genes are TRBV5-5 and TRBJ2-7; D ambiguous. V lost 0 bases and J lost 3, with 13 bases in between. The germline V gene has CDR1 SGHKS and CDR2 YYEKEE (reference sequence). The CDR3 is 15 amino acids. The CDR3 coding sequence is TGTGCCAGCAGCTTGGAGGCGACGATTCTCTACGAGCAGTACTTC. This translates into CASSLEATILYEQYF.

This clone was seen a handful of times. The chain recombines TRBV25-1 with TRBJ2-3, with no clear D. From germline, CDR1 is MGHDK and CDR2 SYGVNS. V lost 2 bases and J 2 bases, leaving 11 bases between the germline ends. The CDR3 contains 15 residues. CDR3 in amino acids: CASSEGVGFTDTQYF. CDR3 bases: TGTGCCAGCAGTGAAGGCGTGGGATTCACAGATACGCAGTATTTT.

The chain joins TRBV5-6 to TRBJ2-1, with a possible D match to TRBD2 (5 bases). V dropped 1 base and J dropped 6 bases, with 17 bases sitting between them. Germline V lookup: CDR1 SGHDT, CDR2 YYEEEE. CDR3 length equals 16 residues. CDR3 loop: CASSLIQAVRGNEQFF. CDR3 sequence (DNA): TGTGCCAGCAGCTTGATTCAGGCGGTACGGGGCAATGAGCAGTTCTTC. Full variable domain (missing parts from reference TRBV5-6 and TRBJ2-1): DAGVTQSPTHLIKTRGQQVTLRCSPKSGHDTVSWYQQALGQGPQFIFQYYEEEERQRGNFPDRFSGHQFPNYSSELNVNALLLGDSALYLCASSLIQAVRGNEQFFGPGTRLTVL.

V and J are TRBV5-1 and TRBJ2-3, with D perhaps matching TRBD2 (6 bases). This CDR3 region has 17 residues. Germline lookup yields CDR1 SGHRS and CDR2 YFSETQ. Trimming took 0 bases from V and 2 from J, leaving 16 bases between them. CDR3 in DNA: TGCGCCAGCAGCTTGGTTGGACTACAAGCTTACACAGATACGCAGTATTTT. Amino acids: CASSLVGLQAYTDTQYF.

The count of this clone is one. V and J are TRBV7-9 and TRBJ1-4; perhaps TRBD1 as D (6 bases). The CDR3 is made up of 14 amino acids. Germline CDR1 and CDR2: SEHNR and FQNEAQ (reference sequence). Trimming cost V 3 bases and J 8 bases, with 13 bases left between them. The chain's CDR3 is CASSFDRLREKLFF. The CDR3 region has the DNA TGTGCCAGCAGCTTTGACAGGCTGAGGGAAAAACTGTTTTTT.

CDR3 bases: TGTGCCAGCAGTCCCCTTGGGGAGGAGCAGTTCTTC. It yields the protein CASSPLGEEQFF. The chain carries TRBV27 and TRBJ2-1, with a possible D match to TRBD2 (5 bases). The V and J ends lost 5 bases and 10 bases respectively, with 12 bases between them. The CDR3 has 12 residues. CDR1 MNHEY and CDR2 SMNVEV come from the germline V gene (reference sequence).

The gene calls are TRBV11-3 and TRBJ2-7; D is unresolved. Germline-derived CDR1 and CDR2 are SGHNT and YENEEA. This CDR3 has 11 residues. Trimming pared 5 bases from V and 5 bases from J, leaving 7 bases between. CDR3 residues: CASSLWDEQYF. In DNA, the CDR3 is TGTGCCAGCAGCCTTTGGGACGAGCAGTACTTC.

The chain combines TRBV6-5 with TRBJ1-3; no clear D gene. This CDR3 has 13 amino acids. Germline assignment: CDR1 MNHEY and CDR2 SVGAGI. Trimming removed 4 bases at V and 6 bases at J, with 10 bases between. The CDR3, as DNA: TGTGCCAGCAGTTCCAGACCTGAAAACACCATATATTTT. Its protein product is CASSSRPENTIYF.

The table lists this clone with a few counts. The chain uses TRBV11-2 and TRBJ1-1; D gene unclear. Germline V CDR1 and CDR2: SGHAT, FQNNGV. The V gene lost 6 bases and the J gene lost 1 base, with 6 bases spanning the gap. The CDR3 has 12 amino acids. The CDR3 nucleotides read TGTGCCAGCAGTTTTTGGAACACTGAAGCTTTCTTT. This encodes CASSFWNTEAFF.

This clone came up once. In DNA, the CDR3 is TGCGCCAGCAGCCAATCTCAGGGTACCCGGGAGCCCCAGCATTTT. This sequence encodes CASSQSQGTREPQHF. This chain connects TRBV4-1 to TRBJ1-5; D perhaps matches TRBD1 (5 bases). Germline CDR1 and CDR2: MGHRA and YSYEKL. The CDR3 contains 15 residues. Trimming shortened V by 2 bases and J by 8 bases, and 16 bases separated the two germline ends.

The J gene is TRBJ2-2, the V gene TRBV7-3, with TRBD2 as a possible D gene (6 bases). The CDR3 consists of 15 residues. Germline-derived CDR1 and CDR2 are SGHTA and FQGTGA. Trimming pared 0 bases from V and 4 bases from J, leaving 9 bases between. The CDR3 is CASSLTGGATGELFF. The CDR3 nucleotides are TGTGCCAGCAGCTTAACAGGCGGGGCCACCGGGGAGCTGTTTTTT.

The genes are TRBV2 and TRBJ1-2; D ambiguous. The germline CDR1 and CDR2 sequences are SNHLY and FYNNEI. The germline V and J ends were trimmed by 0 bases and 7 bases, with 12 bases remaining between them. CDR3 length: 14 amino acids. CDR3 sequence reads: CASSEADPPPGYTF. The CDR3 DNA follows: TGTGCCAGCAGTGAAGCGGACCCACCCCCTGGCTACACCTTC. Complete variable domain (other parts from reference TRBV2 and TRBJ1-2): EPEVTQTPSHQVTQMGQEVILRCVPISNHLYFYWYRQILGQKVEFLVSFYNNEISEKSEIFDDQFSVERPDGSNFTLKIRSTKLEDSAMYFCASSEADPPPGYTFGSGTRLTVV.

A few counts support this clone. This sequence joins TRBV19 and TRBJ1-1; D remains unclear. V lost 10 bases and J 2 bases, leaving 11 bases between the germline ends. CDR3 length: 12 amino acids. Germline V lookup: CDR1 LNHDA, CDR2 SQIVND (reference sequence). The CDR3 here is CATTGRNTEAFF. In nucleotides, the CDR3 is TGTGCCACCACCGGGAGAAACACTGAAGCTTTCTTT. The whole variable domain, filled in from reference TRBV19 and TRBJ1-1, reads DGGITQSPKYLFRKEGQNVTLSCEQNLNHDAMYWYRQDPGQGLRLIYYSQIVNDFQKGDIAEGYSVSREKKESFPLTVTSAQKNPTAFYLCATTGRNTEAFFGQGTRLTVV.

This clone was seen more than once but under ten times. The rearrangement uses TRBV19 and TRBJ2-7, with D tentatively TRBD1 (6 bases). Trimming pared 3 bases from V and 5 bases from J, leaving 8 bases between. CDR1 and CDR2 (germline): LNHDA, SQIVND (reference sequence). The CDR3 spans 12 residues. This chain's CDR3 is CASSMGAHEQYF. The CDR3 coding sequence is TGTGCCAGTAGTATGGGGGCCCACGAGCAGTACTTC.

The V and J genes are TRBV28 and TRBJ2-7, with 7 positions matching TRBD1. The CDR3 is made up of 14 amino acids. V shed 5 bases, J shed 4 bases, and the junction held 8 bases outside the gene matches. Germline V gene lookup returns CDR1 MDHEN and CDR2 SYDVKM. The CDR3, as DNA: TGTGCCAGCAGTCCCCGATGGACAGGATACGAGCAGTACTTC. Encoded protein: CASSPRWTGYEQYF.

V usage is TRBV19 and J usage is TRBJ2-1; 9 bases line up with TRBD2. V lost 3 bases, J lost 1 base, and 4 bases stayed unmatched. There are 16 residues in the CDR3. Germline CDR1 LNHDA, CDR2 SQIVND (reference sequence). DNA of the CDR3: TGTGCCAGTAGTATTTCAGCGGGAGGTTCCTACAATGAGCAGTTCTTC. Its protein is CASSISAGGSYNEQFF.

This chain uses TRBV5-5 with TRBJ2-7; the D gene could be TRBD1 or TRBD2 (5 bases each). This CDR3 has 15 residues. Trimming stripped 4 bases from V and 0 bases from J, with 14 bases between. Germline CDR1 is SGHKS and CDR2 is YYEKEE (reference sequence). CDR3: CASSPGTVGSYEQYF. The CDR3 DNA reads TGTGCCAGCAGCCCAGGGACCGTAGGCTCCTACGAGCAGTACTTC.

The count of this clone is one. This rearrangement joins TRBV25-1 to TRBJ2-3; 13 positions agree with TRBD2. V shed 4 bases, J shed 0 bases, and the junction held 4 bases outside the gene matches. The CDR3 runs 17 residues. The germline gives CDR1 MGHDK, CDR2 SYGVNS. CDR3 amino acids: CASSAWTSGSSTDTQYF. DNA for the CDR3: TGTGCCAGCAGTGCTTGGACTAGCGGGAGTAGCACAGATACGCAGTATTTT.

In its sample, this clone was seen a few times. This chain connects TRBV10-2 to TRBJ1-1, with 7 bases aligning to TRBD1. The V gene end was trimmed by 5 bases and the J gene end by 1 base; junction bases not matched to a gene: 4. Germline-derived CDR1 and CDR2 are WSHSY and SAAADI. The CDR3 spans 14 residues. The CDR3 here is CASSTGDSNTEAFF. Here the CDR3 DNA reads TGCGCCAGCAGTACAGGGGACTCGAACACTGAAGCTTTCTTT.

The chain couples TRBV11-1 to TRBJ2-1; no definite D call. Looked up from germline, CDR1 is SGHAT and CDR2 is FQDESV (reference sequence). Deletions cut 2 bases from V and 9 bases from J, with 8 bases between. The CDR3 loop spans 12 amino acids. CDR3 sequence: CASSLLTFEQFF. CDR3 coding DNA: TGTGCCAGCAGCTTACTAACTTTTGAGCAGTTCTTC.

The V call is TRBV5-5, the J call TRBJ2-1; 9 bases fit TRBD2. Germline loops: CDR1 SGHKS, CDR2 YYEKEE (reference sequence). Trimming cost V 0 bases and J 3 bases; bases outside gene matches: 4. This CDR3 has 16 amino acids. CDR3 sequence reads: CASSLVLAGVYNEQFF. CDR3 coding DNA: TGTGCCAGCAGCTTGGTATTAGCGGGAGTCTACAATGAGCAGTTCTTC.

This clone is classed as medium-sized (0.01 to 0.1%). The chain joins TRBV10-3 to TRBJ2-3; 12 bases are a match to TRBD2. The V gene end was trimmed by 2 bases and the J gene end by 2 bases; junction bases not matched to a gene: 17. This CDR3 is 21 amino acids long. Germline-derived CDR1 and CDR2 are ENHRY and SYGVKD. CDR3 in amino acids: CAISEPSTSGRTQTYTDTQYF. The CDR3 nucleotides read TGTGCCATCAGTGAGCCATCTACTAGCGGGAGGACTCAGACTTACACAGATACGCAGTATTTT.